The rows below give T cell receptor beta chains drawn from one sample of a study of blood T cell repertoires in COVID-19. The protocol was immunoSEQ multiplex PCR, while the TCRdb copy is restricted to in-frame clones and leaves out a portion. In the table there are roughly 140,000 clones, approximately 90% of which are singletons. The source material was peripheral blood. The receptors were gathered from a woman aged 80 or older with acute or convalescent COVID-19. Both conserved end residues are part of each CDR3. D genes are given only for firm matches. Expanded clones are given a class, and other clones once, few, many or no size at all.

V: TRBV18; J: TRBJ1-5; length: 14; D: NA; size: NA; DNA: TGTGCCAGCTCACCTGGGAGGGGGAATCAGCCCCAGCATTTT; CDR3: CASSPGRGNQPQHF
V: TRBV9; J: TRBJ1-2; length: 15; D: NA; size: NA; DNA: TGTGCCAGCAGCGCGACAGGTATTCCCTACTATGGCTACACCTTC; CDR3: CASSATGIPYYGYTF
V: TRBV7-2; J: TRBJ2-7; length: 11; D: NA; size: NA; DNA: TGTGCCAGCAGCTTACACTACGAGCAGTACTTC; CDR3: CASSLHYEQYF
V: TRBV9; J: TRBJ1-1; length: 14; D: TRBD1; size: NA; DNA: TGTGCCAGCAGCCCCCGGGACAGCTACACTGAAGCTTTCTTT; CDR3: CASSPRDSYTEAFF
V: TRBV3-1/TRBV3-2; J: TRBJ2-2; length: 17; D: TRBD1; size: NA; DNA: TGTGCCAGCAGCCAAGGCATAGGACAGGGAATTTCCGGGGAGCTGTTTTTT; CDR3: CASSQGIGQGISGELFF
V: TRBV4-3; J: TRBJ2-1; length: 16; D: NA; size: NA; DNA: TGCGCCAGCAGCCAAGATTTTCAGTACTCCTACAATGAGCAGTTCTTC; CDR3: CASSQDFQYSYNEQFF
V: TRBV5-1; J: TRBJ2-1; length: 11; D: NA; size: NA; DNA: TGCGCCAGCAGAGGAGGGAATGAGCAGTTCTTC; CDR3: CASRGGNEQFF
V: TRBV5-6; J: TRBJ2-3; length: 16; D: TRBD2; size: NA; DNA: TGTGCCAGCAGCTTTTTAAGCGGGGGGGCCGTAGATACGCAGTATTTT; CDR3: CASSFLSGGAVDTQYF
V: TRBV19; J: TRBJ1-3; length: 14; D: TRBD1; size: NA; DNA: TGTGCCAGTAGTCACAGGGGGGCTGGAAACACCATATATTTT; CDR3: CASSHRGAGNTIYF
V: TRBV27; J: TRBJ1-2; length: 15; D: TRBD1; size: NA; DNA: TGTGCCAGCAGTGCCTCCGGGACAGGGCCCTATGGCTACACCTTC; CDR3: CASSASGTGPYGYTF
V: TRBV5-4; J: TRBJ2-3; length: 15; D: TRBD1; size: NA; DNA: TGTGCCAGCAGCGACCACAGGGGGCCCCCAGATACGCAGTATTTT; CDR3: CASSDHRGPPDTQYF
V: TRBV6-5; J: TRBJ1-2; length: 16; D: NA; size: NA; DNA: TGTGCCAGCAGTTACCCTACCGTGACAGGAATCTATGGCTACACCTTC; CDR3: CASSYPTVTGIYGYTF
V: TRBV5-1; J: TRBJ1-1; length: 16; D: TRBD1; size: NA; DNA: TGCGCCAGCAGCTTACAGGGGGGCGGAGGGAACACTGAAGCTTTCTTT; CDR3: CASSLQGGGGNTEAFF
V: TRBV7-2; J: TRBJ1-4; length: 15; D: NA; size: once; DNA: TGTGCCAGCAGCGCTCAACAGGGAACGGGTGAAAAACTGTTTTTT; CDR3: CASSAQQGTGEKLFF
V: TRBV12-3/TRBV12-4; J: TRBJ2-7; length: 13; D: TRBD1; size: NA; DNA: TGTGCCAGCAGTTTAGAAACAGGGGGCGGGCAGTACTTC; CDR3: CASSLETGGGQYF
V: TRBV6-1; J: TRBJ1-1; length: 14; D: NA; size: NA; DNA: TGTGCCAGCAGTGAAAACAGGGCGAACACTGAAGCTTTCTTT; CDR3: CASSENRANTEAFF
V: TRBV30; J: TRBJ2-5; length: 13; D: NA; size: NA; DNA: TGTGCCTGGAGTGTACAGTGGCAGGGGACCCAGTACTTC; CDR3: CAWSVQWQGTQYF
V: TRBV9; J: TRBJ1-6; length: 15; D: NA; size: NA; DNA: TGTGCCAGCAGTCCGGGGAGCTCCTATAATTCACCCCTCCACTTT; CDR3: CASSPGSSYNSPLHF
V: TRBV7-9; J: TRBJ1-1; length: 14; D: NA; size: NA; DNA: TGTGCCAGCAGCTTAGCCGCTAGTGGGGGCGAAGCTTTCTTT; CDR3: CASSLAASGGEAFF
V: TRBV5-1; J: TRBJ1-1; length: 13; D: NA; size: once; DNA: TGCGCCAGCAGCCCTGAGTTGAACACTGAAGCTTTCTTT; CDR3: CASSPELNTEAFF
V: TRBV3-1/TRBV3-2; J: TRBJ2-1; length: 13; D: NA; size: NA; DNA: TGTGCCAGCAGCCAAGGGGCTGTTAATGAGCAGTTCTTC; CDR3: CASSQGAVNEQFF
V: TRBV19; J: TRBJ1-1; length: 15; D: NA; size: NA; DNA: TGTGCCAGTAGTACGCGGCTGGGGCTCCTCACTGAAGCTTTCTTT; CDR3: CASSTRLGLLTEAFF
V: TRBV20-1; J: TRBJ1-4; length: 14; D: TRBD1; size: NA; DNA: TGCAGTGCTAGTGGGGACAGGGGGCTAGAAAAACTGTTTTTT; CDR3: CSASGDRGLEKLFF
V: TRBV9; J: TRBJ1-2; length: 15; D: TRBD1; size: NA; DNA: TGTGCCAGCAGCGTTGACCCGGGACAGGGATTTGGCTACACCTTC; CDR3: CASSVDPGQGFGYTF
V: TRBV29-1; J: TRBJ2-7; length: 16; D: TRBD2; size: once; DNA: TGCAGCGTTGAGGGGATGTTGGCGGGGGATACCTACGAGCAGTACTTC; CDR3: CSVEGMLAGDTYEQYF
V: TRBV6-5; J: TRBJ1-6; length: 16; D: TRBD1; size: NA; DNA: TGTGCCAGCAGTTACAACAGGGGAATGGGAAATTCACCCCTCCACTTT; CDR3: CASSYNRGMGNSPLHF
V: TRBV5-1; J: TRBJ1-3; length: 15; D: NA; size: NA; DNA: TGCGCCAGCAGCTTGGGCCTAAGCTCTGGAAACACCATATATTTT; CDR3: CASSLGLSSGNTIYF
V: TRBV6-5; J: TRBJ2-1; length: 15; D: TRBD1; size: NA; DNA: TGTGCCAGCAGTCACCAGAGGGACAGTTACAATGAGCAGTTCTTC; CDR3: CASSHQRDSYNEQFF
V: TRBV20-1; J: TRBJ1-1; length: 11; D: NA; size: NA; DNA: TGCAGTGCTTACTATACCTTTGAAGCTTTCTTT; CDR3: CSAYYTFEAFF
V: TRBV3-1/TRBV3-2; J: TRBJ2-1; length: 12; D: NA; size: once; DNA: TGTGCCAGCAGCTGGGGGGTAGCGGAGCAGTTCTTC; CDR3: CASSWGVAEQFF
V: TRBV7-2; J: TRBJ2-7; length: 13; D: TRBD1; size: NA; DNA: TGTGCCAGCCGGACCGGGACAGGGGACGAGCAGTACTTC; CDR3: CASRTGTGDEQYF
V: TRBV2; J: TRBJ2-5; length: 14; D: TRBD1; size: NA; DNA: TGTGCCAGCAGCCCCGGACAGGTCCAAGAGACCCAGTACTTC; CDR3: CASSPGQVQETQYF
V: TRBV4-1; J: TRBJ2-2; length: 15; D: TRBD1; size: NA; DNA: TGCGCCAGCAGCAGGGGGCGCCTAGGGGGCGGGGAGCTGTTTTTT; CDR3: CASSRGRLGGGELFF
V: TRBV6-5; J: TRBJ1-1; length: 13; D: TRBD1; size: NA; DNA: TGTGCCAGCAGTCCGACAGGGGGCAGGGAAGCTTTCTTT; CDR3: CASSPTGGREAFF
V: TRBV18; J: TRBJ2-3; length: 15; D: NA; size: NA; DNA: TGTGCCAGCTCCTCGGAGGCGCGGGGCACAGATACGCAGTATTTT; CDR3: CASSSEARGTDTQYF
V: TRBV20-1; J: TRBJ1-1; length: 11; D: NA; size: NA; DNA: TGCAGTGCTGTAGCTAACACTGAAGCTTTCTTT; CDR3: CSAVANTEAFF
V: TRBV30; J: TRBJ1-1; length: 13; D: NA; size: NA; DNA: TGTGCCTGGAGCCTCCAACCGGACAGAGGAACTTTCTTT; CDR3: CAWSLQPDRGTFF
V: TRBV7-9; J: TRBJ1-2; length: 14; D: NA; size: once; DNA: TGTGCCAGCAGCCGGACCGGGAAGAATGATGGCTACACCTTC; CDR3: CASSRTGKNDGYTF
V: TRBV21-1; J: TRBJ1-1; length: 14; D: NA; size: NA; DNA: TGTGCCAGCAGCGCCCAGCGGGCGAACACTGAAGCTTTCTTT; CDR3: CASSAQRANTEAFF
V: TRBV3-1/TRBV3-2; J: TRBJ2-1; length: 16; D: NA; size: NA; DNA: TGTGCCAGCAGCCAAGATGGGCGGGGTTCCTACAATGAGCAGTTCTTC; CDR3: CASSQDGRGSYNEQFF
V: TRBV20-1; J: TRBJ2-1; length: 16; D: NA; size: NA; DNA: TGCAGTGCCAGTGGTGGGAGGGGGGCGGATTACAATGAGCAGTTCTTC; CDR3: CSASGGRGADYNEQFF
V: TRBV7-3; J: TRBJ2-5; length: 13; D: NA; size: few; DNA: TGTGCCAGCAGCTTATCCGGGGAAGAGACCCAGTACTTC; CDR3: CASSLSGEETQYF
V: TRBV6-5; J: TRBJ2-5; length: 13; D: TRBD1; size: few; DNA: TGTGCCAGCAGCTTGACAGGGCTGGAGACCCAGTACTTC; CDR3: CASSLTGLETQYF
V: TRBV6-6; J: TRBJ1-2; length: 14; D: TRBD1; size: NA; DNA: TGTGCCAGCAGTCCGCAGGGACAGTATTATGGCTACACCTTC; CDR3: CASSPQGQYYGYTF
V: TRBV5-1; J: TRBJ2-7; length: 15; D: TRBD2; size: NA; DNA: TGCGCCAGCAGGCTCGGGACTAGCGGTAGTTTTGAGCAGTACTTC; CDR3: CASRLGTSGSFEQYF
V: TRBV29-1; J: TRBJ1-1; length: 13; D: NA; size: NA; DNA: TGCAGCGGGGCGGGAGACATGAACACTGAAGCTTTCTTT; CDR3: CSGAGDMNTEAFF
V: TRBV10-3; J: TRBJ2-7; length: 13; D: TRBD1; size: NA; DNA: TGTGCCATCAGGGACAGGGAGATCGACGAGCAGTACTTC; CDR3: CAIRDREIDEQYF
V: TRBV10-3; J: TRBJ1-2; length: 13; D: TRBD1; size: NA; DNA: TGTGCCATCAGTTCCGGGACAGGCTATGGCTACACCTTC; CDR3: CAISSGTGYGYTF
V: TRBV6-6; J: TRBJ1-2; length: 13; D: NA; size: NA; DNA: TGTGCCAGCAGTCCAGGGGTTAACTATGGCTACACCTTC; CDR3: CASSPGVNYGYTF
V: TRBV23-1; J: TRBJ1-5; length: 17; D: NA; size: once; DNA: TGCGCCAGCAGTCAGCCCAAGGGGAAATGGAACAATCAGCCCCAGCATTTT; CDR3: CASSQPKGKWNNQPQHF
V: TRBV4-1; J: TRBJ1-1; length: 13; D: NA; size: NA; DNA: TGCGCCAGCAGTCCGGACAAGAACACTGAAGCTTTCTTT; CDR3: CASSPDKNTEAFF
V: TRBV18; J: TRBJ2-4; length: 17; D: NA; size: NA; DNA: TGTGCCAGCTCACCACCGGGGCCAACTCCCTCCAAAAACATTCAGTACTTC; CDR3: CASSPPGPTPSKNIQYF
V: TRBV5-1; J: TRBJ2-3; length: 14; D: TRBD1; size: NA; DNA: TGCGCCAGCAGCCAGGGACAGGGGGCAGATACGCAGTATTTT; CDR3: CASSQGQGADTQYF